Below, 30 T cell receptor beta chains from the same sample are listed, as sequenced in a study. MiXCR, applied by TCRdb to the RT-PCR reads, yields one record per CDR3 protein. The table shows about 680,000 distinct CDR3 sequences, with 13% to 15% occurring only once. The specimen sequenced was memory CD4+ T cells from blood. Source of these receptors: a female donor in good health, serving as a healthy control.

This clonotype has only one observation. The chain carries TRBV30 and TRBJ2-5; 10 nucleotides align to TRBD2. With 5 bases clipped from V and 3 bases from J, the junction kept 6 bases outside the gene matches. The CDR3 length is 14 residues. Germline lookup yields CDR1 GTSNPN and CDR2 SVGIG (reference sequence). Here the CDR3 reads CAWGPGLAKETQYF. CDR3 sequence (DNA): TGTGCCTGGGGACCGGGACTAGCGAAAGAGACCCAGTACTTC. Variable domain in full (rest from reference TRBV30 and TRBJ2-5): SQTIHQWPATLVQPVGSPLSLECTVEGTSNPNLYWYRQAAGRGLQLLFYSVGIGQISSEVPQNLSASRPQDRQFILSSKKLLLSDSGFYLCAWGPGLAKETQYFGPGTRLLVL.

The genes are TRBV28 and TRBJ1-1; D may be TRBD1 (6 bases). V lost 8 bases to trimming and J lost 7 bases, with 17 bases between them. Looked up from germline, CDR1 is MDHEN and CDR2 is SYDVKM. The CDR3 is 13 residues long. CDR3 sequence (DNA): TGTGCCAGCCTTGGCAGGGGCCCTTATGAAGCTTTCTTT. This gives the protein CASLGRGPYEAFF.

This clonotype was seen more than once but under ten times. This chain connects TRBV7-3 to TRBJ1-2, with TRBD1 matching over 8 bases. The V gene end was trimmed by 6 bases and the J gene end by 6 bases; junction bases not matched to a gene: 6. The CDR3 is 13 amino acids. Germline V CDR1 and CDR2: SGHTA, FQGTGA. The CDR3 DNA sequence: TGTGCCAGCAGGGGACAGACAGGGGATGGCTACACCTTC. Amino acids: CASRGQTGDGYTF.

DNA for the CDR3: TGCAGTGCTAGGAATCCCGTGGGGGGGGGCGGCACAGATACGCAGTATTTT. Translating gives CSARNPVGGGGTDTQYF. V gene TRBV20-1 combines with J gene TRBJ2-3, with TRBD2 as a possible D gene (7 bases). Trimming removed 3 bases from V and 1 base from J, with 20 bases in between. This CDR3 spans 17 amino acids. The germline V gene encodes CDR1 DFQATT and CDR2 SNEGSKA (reference sequence).

The chain employs TRBV30 and TRBJ2-2, with 7 bases identical to TRBD1. CDR1 and CDR2 (germline): GTSNPN, SVGIG (reference sequence). The V and J ends lost 1 base and 0 bases, in that order; junction bases with no gene match: 2. The CDR3 loop spans 15 amino acids. CDR3 protein: CAWSADRTNTGELFF. The CDR3 DNA sequence: TGTGCCTGGAGTGCGGACAGGACGAACACCGGGGAGCTGTTTTTT.

This clonotype was seen a handful of times. The gene calls are TRBV7-2 and TRBJ1-2, with D possibly matching TRBD1 (5 bases). V was pared by 1 base and J by 8 bases, with 14 bases between. This CDR3 spans 14 amino acids. CDR1 and CDR2 from the germline V gene are SGHTA and FQGNSA. The CDR3 DNA sequence: TGTGCCAGCAGCTTAGGGGGGAATCGTGTGGGCTACACCTTC. Its translation: CASSLGGNRVGYTF.

Of note for this clonotype: It may be a read error: a sequence one base away is much more abundant. CDR3 loop: CAISLTSGRAWDTQYF. DNA of the CDR3: TGTGCCATCAGCTTGACTAGCGGGAGGGCCTGGGATACGCAGTATTTT. The rearrangement uses TRBV7-2 and TRBJ2-3, with 14 bases identical to TRBD2. The germline V gene has CDR1 SGHTA and CDR2 FQGNSA. The CDR3 has 16 amino acids. Together with reference TRBV7-2 and TRBJ2-3, the CDR3 gives the full variable domain: GAGVSQSPSNKVTEKGKDVELRCDPISGHTALYWYRQSLGQGLEFLIYFQGNSAPDKSGLPSDRFSAERTGGSVSTLTIQRTQQEDSAVYLCAISLTSGRAWDTQYFGPGTRLTVL.

The CDR3 nucleotides read TGTGCCAGCAGCTTAAGTCCGGGGGTCAAAAACACCATATATTTT. Its protein product is CASSLSPGVKNTIYF. The chain links TRBV7-3 to TRBJ1-3; possibly TRBD1 for D (5 bases). This CDR3 has 15 residues. Germline assignment: CDR1 SGHTA and CDR2 FQGTGA. With 1 base removed from V and 6 bases from J, the gap between germline ends came to 13 bases.

This clonotype was observed a few times. This chain uses TRBV20-1 with TRBJ1-5; D unresolved. The CDR3 length is 12 residues. Germline values: CDR1 DFQATT, CDR2 SNEGSKA (reference sequence). Trimming removed 2 bases from V and 5 bases from J, with 7 bases in between. The CDR3 loop is CSARRKDQPQHF. DNA for the CDR3: TGCAGTGCTAGAAGAAAGGATCAGCCCCAGCATTTT.

A few counts support this clonotype. The chain uses TRBV7-3 and TRBJ2-2; TRBD2 matches at 7 bases. V lost 5 bases to trimming and J lost 1 base; unmatched junction nucleotides: 1. CDR1 SGHTA and CDR2 FQGTGA come from the germline V gene. CDR3 length: 14 residues. This CDR3 is CASSTGGNTGELFF. The CDR3 DNA sequence: TGTGCCAGCAGCACGGGAGGGAACACCGGGGAGCTGTTTTTT.

This clonotype was picked up a small number of times. The chain couples TRBV24-1 to TRBJ2-1; D gene uncertain. This CDR3 region has 12 residues. The germline V gene encodes CDR1 KGHDR and CDR2 SFDVKD. Trimming stripped 9 bases from V and 0 bases from J, with 5 bases between. CDR3 coding DNA: TGTGCCACCGAGAGCTCCTACAATGAGCAGTTCTTC. The encoded protein is CATESSYNEQFF.

The rearrangement joins TRBV20-1 to TRBJ1-2; 8 nucleotides agree with TRBD1. The CDR3 is 12 amino acids. The germline V gene has CDR1 DFQATT and CDR2 SNEGSKA (reference sequence). CDR3 sequence: CAIDRGYYGYTF. In DNA form, the CDR3 reads TGCGCCATAGACAGGGGTTACTATGGCTACACCTTC.

There are a few counts of this clonotype. The chain uses TRBV7-3 and TRBJ2-1, with D perhaps matching TRBD1 (6 bases). The CDR3 consists of 15 residues. Germline CDR1 SGHTA, CDR2 FQGTGA. V shed 1 base and J shed 4 bases, with 11 bases lying between them. The CDR3 DNA sequence: TGTGCCAGCAGCTTAAGGGGGACACCGTACAATGAGCAGTTCTTC. Protein: CASSLRGTPYNEQFF.

The genes are TRBV5-1 and TRBJ2-7, with 10 nucleotides matching TRBD2. The trim removed 4 bases at V and 2 bases at J, leaving 6 bases unmatched. The CDR3 contains 15 residues. Germline CDR1 SGHRS, CDR2 YFSETQ. CDR3 DNA sequence: TGCGCCAGCAGCGCCCGACTAGCGGGCACCTACGAGCAGTACTTC. Protein sequence: CASSARLAGTYEQYF.

CDR3 in amino acids: CASSYSPRTSGTEEQYF. For the CDR3, the DNA is TGTGCCAGCAGTTACTCGCCCAGGACTAGCGGGACGGAGGAGCAGTACTTC. The gene calls are TRBV6-5 and TRBJ2-7, with 12 bases lining up with TRBD2. V lost 0 bases, J lost 7 bases, and 10 bases stayed unmatched. The CDR3 is 17 residues long. Germline CDR1 MNHEY, CDR2 SVGAGI.

In its sample, this clonotype was seen a few times. The J gene is TRBJ2-2, the V gene TRBV9; unclear D gene. The V gene lost 1 base and the J gene lost 7 bases, with 5 bases spanning the gap. The CDR3 has 12 amino acids. CDR1 SGDLS and CDR2 YYNGEE come from the germline V gene. DNA of the CDR3: TGTGCCAGCAGCGTAATTCTCGGGGAGCTGTTTTTT. It encodes CASSVILGELFF.

With respect to this clonotype: Mismatch with germline at one junction end may stem from a read error. The chain uses TRBV5-1 and TRBJ2-5; TRBD1 agrees at 8 bases. Germline V gene lookup returns CDR1 SGHRS and CDR2 YFSETQ. The CDR3 has 14 amino acids. The CDR3: CASRLGQAVETQYF. CDR3 nucleotides: TGCGCCAGCAGATTGGGACAGGCGGTAGAGACCCAGTACTTC.

V is TRBV7-9 and J is TRBJ1-5, with TRBD1 identical over 8 bases. CDR3 length: 15 amino acids. The ends lost 5 bases at V and 7 bases at J; junction bases unmatched: 10. The V gene's germline CDR1 is SEHNR and CDR2 FQNEAQ (reference sequence). CDR3 DNA sequence: TGTGCCAGCAGCGTCCAAGGACAGGGAGGGCAGCCCCAGCATTTT. Its translation is CASSVQGQGGQPQHF.

The table lists this clonotype with many counts. The chain employs TRBV12-3 or TRBV12-4 and TRBJ2-1, with TRBD2 as a possible D gene (6 bases). The CDR3 has 13 amino acids. V was pared by 6 bases and J by 9 bases, with 15 bases between. CDR3 region: CASSLQGGVEQFF. Written as DNA, the CDR3 is TGTGCCAGCAGCCTCCAGGGCGGGGTTGAGCAGTTCTTC.

The V call is TRBV20-1, the J call TRBJ1-1; unclear D gene. The CDR3 has 16 amino acids. In germline, CDR1 is DFQATT, CDR2 SNEGSKA (reference sequence). Trimming shortened V by 3 bases and J by 0 bases, and 17 bases separated the two germline ends. CDR3 DNA: TGCAGTGCTAGTGGGTGGGGTGGGGAGGTGAACACTGAAGCTTTCTTT. Protein sequence: CSASGWGGEVNTEAFF.

The rearrangement links TRBV6-4 to TRBJ2-3, with 9 bases fitting TRBD2. The V gene's germline CDR1 is MRHNA and CDR2 SNTAGT. Losses at the gene ends were 6 bases for V and 2 bases for J; bases not matched to a gene: 9. The CDR3 length is 16 residues. The CDR3 loop reads CASSPNSGSPTDTQYF. CDR3 nucleotide sequence: TGTGCCAGCAGCCCCAATAGCGGGAGTCCCACAGATACGCAGTATTTT.

V usage is TRBV20-1 and J usage is TRBJ1-2, with no clear D. The length of the CDR3 is 15 residues. The germline CDR1 and CDR2 sequences are DFQATT and SNEGSKA (reference sequence). The V and J ends lost 4 bases and 4 bases respectively, with 19 bases between them. The CDR3 DNA sequence: TGCAGTGCTACCTCGGTGGATACGGGTCCCTATGGCTACACCTTC. It specifies CSATSVDTGPYGYTF.

This clonotype appeared many times. This chain connects TRBV29-1 to TRBJ2-7; weak D call: TRBD2 (5 bases). V was clipped by 0 bases and J by 5 bases, with 11 bases between them. Germline CDR1 is SQVTM and CDR2 is ANQGSEA. The CDR3 totals 13 residues. CDR3 nucleotide sequence: TGCAGCGTTGAAGACCGAGAGGGTAACGAGCAGTACTTC. It encodes CSVEDREGNEQYF.

The chain combines TRBV19 with TRBJ2-2; D may be TRBD1 (6 bases). The V gene's germline CDR1 is LNHDA and CDR2 SQIVND (reference sequence). CDR3 length equals 15 residues. The V end lost 6 bases, the J end lost 2 bases, and 13 bases lay between the germline ends. DNA for the CDR3: TGTGCCAGTAGCCGACAGGCCGCTAACACCGGGGAGCTGTTTTTT. Translation gives CASSRQAANTGELFF.

The chain uses TRBV7-2 and TRBJ2-2; 7 nucleotides align to TRBD1. The germline gives CDR1 SGHTA, CDR2 FQGNSA. J was trimmed by 9 bases and V by 4 bases; bases with no gene match: 5. The CDR3 is 13 amino acids. CDR3 nucleotides: TGTGCCAGCAGCTCCACAGGGGCCAGGGAGCTGTTTTTT. Its translation: CASSSTGARELFF.

This clonotype was recorded many times. V is TRBV12-3 or TRBV12-4 and J is TRBJ2-7, with TRBD2 matching 8 bases. V dropped 5 bases and J dropped 9; count of bases not matched to a gene: 6. The CDR3 is made up of 12 amino acids. CDR3 amino acids: CASSHSGGGQYF. In nucleotides, the CDR3 is TGTGCCAGCAGTCACAGCGGGGGCGGGCAGTACTTC.

This clonotype was detected ten times or more. The chain carries TRBV6-5 and TRBJ2-4; the D call may be TRBD1 or TRBD2 (5 bases each). Germline V CDR1 and CDR2: MNHEY, SVGAGI. Trimming shortened V by 4 bases and J by 5 bases, and 12 bases separated the two germline ends. The CDR3 loop spans 14 amino acids. This chain's CDR3 is CASSSPGTENIQYF. Written as DNA, the CDR3 is TGTGCCAGCAGTTCCCCCGGGACGGAAAACATTCAGTACTTC.

Only a few counts were recorded for this clonotype. This rearrangement joins TRBV30 to TRBJ2-7; 7 nucleotides match TRBD1. The junction had 13 bases not matched to a gene; V was cut back by 2 bases and J by 6 bases. This CDR3 is 15 amino acids long. Germline lookup yields CDR1 GTSNPN and CDR2 SVGIG (reference sequence). The CDR3 DNA sequence: TGTGCCTGGAGTCCTCTTAGAGACAGGGCGGGCGAGCAGTACTTC. Encoded protein: CAWSPLRDRAGEQYF.

The chain recombines TRBV7-2 with TRBJ2-5; 7 positions match TRBD2. The CDR3 sequence is 14 residues long. From germline, CDR1 is SGHTA and CDR2 FQGNSA. Trimming removed 3 bases from V and 5 bases from J; junction bases left unmatched: 6. The CDR3 sequence is CASSFRWRGETQYF. As DNA, the CDR3 is TGTGCCAGCAGCTTCCGGTGGCGGGGGGAGACCCAGTACTTC.

This chain joins TRBV6-1 and TRBJ1-5; D uncertain. Trimming removed 2 bases at V and 4 bases at J, with 6 bases between. The CDR3 has 13 amino acids. The germline V gene has CDR1 MNHNS and CDR2 SASEGT. As DNA, the CDR3 is TGTGCCAGCAGTGAAAGTTGGAATCAGCCCCAGCATTTT. Protein sequence: CASSESWNQPQHF.